This is a list of T cell receptor beta chains from one sample in a study of T cells in Graves' hyperthyroidism and ophthalmopathy. TCRdb called the multiplex PCR reads again in MiXCR, with one record for every CDR3 protein. The sample lists roughly 170,000 distinct CDR3 sequences, 17% occurring once. Sequencing was performed on blood. These receptors came from a woman in her forties or fifties with Graves' hyperthyroidism. Both conserved end residues are part of each CDR3. The D gene is left open where the match is weak. Where a row states a size, it is once, few, many or the class of an expanded clone; other rows omit it.

j_call,d_call,v_call,clone_size,cdr3_aa,cdr3_nt
TRBJ1-3,NA,TRBV19,many,CASSIVGAGNTIYF,TGTGCCAGTAGTATCGTGGGGGCTGGAAACACCATATATTTT
TRBJ2-6,NA,TRBV20-1,many,CSARPTGSGANVLTF,TGCAGTGCTAGACCTACAGGGTCCGGGGCCAACGTCCTGACTTTC
TRBJ1-1,NA,TRBV19,many,CASSGRGIMNTEAFF,TGTGCCAGTAGTGGGAGGGGTATTATGAACACTGAAGCTTTCTTT
TRBJ1-6,NA,TRBV20-1,many,CSASTVGLYNSPLHF,TGCAGTGCTAGCACGGTGGGCCTTTATAATTCACCCCTCCACTTT
TRBJ2-1,NA,TRBV24-1,many,CATSDAPTQEQFF,TGTGCCACCAGTGACGCCCCGACCCAGGAGCAGTTCTTC
TRBJ2-2,TRBD1,TRBV7-2,NA,CASSLGGQGANGELFF,TGTGCCAGCAGCTTGGGGGGACAGGGGGCGAACGGGGAGCTGTTTTTT
TRBJ2-7,TRBD2,TRBV3-1,many,CASSQGPLAGRYEQYF,TGTGCCAGCAGCCAAGGACCACTAGCGGGGCGCTACGAGCAGTACTTC
TRBJ2-7,NA,TRBV27,many,CASTTLSSEDPGTYEQYF,TGTGCCAGCACTACACTCTCCTCCGAGGACCCAGGCACCTACGAGCAGTACTTC
TRBJ1-2,TRBD1,TRBV4-1,few,CASSQGPTGGRLGYTF,TGCGCCAGCAGCCAAGGCCCGACAGGGGGACGGTTAGGCTACACCTTC
TRBJ2-5,TRBD2,TRBV5-1,few,CASSPGGLPGETQYF,TGCGCCAGCAGCCCGGGGGGACTTCCTGGGGAGACCCAGTACTTC
TRBJ2-1,NA,TRBV2,few,CASTDFAELGEQFF,TGTGCCAGCACCGACTTCGCCGAACTGGGTGAGCAGTTCTTC